These T cell receptor beta chains were read from a single sample in a study of STAT5B mutations in CD4+ large granular lymphocyte leukemia. The table came from immunoSEQ multiplex PCR; TCRdb's copy has only in-frame clones and leaves some out. Seen here are over 35,000 clones, approximately 85% observed once, and the top ten hold 1% to 1.5%. Source material: CD4+ T cells from blood buffy coats. The receptors shown here come from a human donor in good health. The CDR3 runs from the conserved cysteine through the conserved F or W. A D gene is named only where the DNA matches it firmly. Where a row states a size, it is once, few, many or the class of an expanded clone; other rows omit it.

abundance,j_gene,v_gene,d_gene,CDR3aa,CDR3nt
NA,TRBJ1-5,TRBV28,NA,CASSLGQPFEQPQHF,TGTGCCAGCAGTTTAGGGCAGCCTTTCGAGCAGCCCCAGCATTTT
NA,TRBJ2-3,TRBV6-6,TRBD2,CASSLAGGRNTQYF,TGTGCCAGCAGTTTAGCGGGGGGGAGGAATACGCAGTATTTT
NA,TRBJ1-1,TRBV6-6,TRBD1,CASSYGTGIAEAFF,TGTGCCAGCAGTTACGGGACAGGGATCGCTGAAGCTTTCTTT
NA,TRBJ1-5,TRBV13,TRBD1,CASSLRTGGFQPQHF,TGTGCCAGCAGCTTAAGGACAGGGGGGTTTCAGCCCCAGCATTTT
NA,TRBJ2-5,TRBV10-3,NA,CAISGGSGETQYF,TGTGCCATCAGTGGAGGTAGTGGTGAGACCCAGTACTTC
NA,TRBJ2-1,TRBV10-1,NA,CASSEGLGGHNEQFF,TGCGCCAGCAGTGAAGGTTTGGGCGGGCACAATGAGCAGTTCTTC
NA,TRBJ2-5,TRBV2,NA,CASSGARLNNQETQYF,TGTGCCAGCAGTGGGGCCAGACTAAATAACCAAGAGACCCAGTACTTC
NA,TRBJ2-1,TRBV9,TRBD2,CASSAPGLTKINEQFF,TGTGCCAGCAGCGCCCCGGGACTAACAAAGATCAATGAGCAGTTCTTC
NA,TRBJ2-3,TRBV19,NA,CASKALDSLTDTQYF,TGTGCCAGTAAGGCGCTGGACAGCCTCACAGATACGCAGTATTTT
NA,TRBJ1-4,TRBV19,NA,CASSMGRINEKLFF,TGTGCCAGTAGTATGGGCAGGATTAATGAAAAACTGTTTTTT
NA,TRBJ1-3,TRBV30,TRBD1,CAWATGEGNTIYF,TGTGCCTGGGCTACAGGGGAAGGAAACACCATATATTTT
once,TRBJ2-7,TRBV18,NA,CASSPQGLAFSYEQYF,TGTGCCAGCTCACCGCAGGGACTGGCCTTCTCCTACGAGCAGTACTTC
NA,TRBJ1-5,TRBV11-2,NA,CASSFNRDQPQHF,TGTGCCAGCAGCTTTAACAGGGATCAGCCCCAGCATTTT
NA,TRBJ2-3,TRBV10-1,TRBD2,CASPVAGDPDTQYF,TGCGCCAGCCCAGTAGCGGGAGATCCAGATACGCAGTATTTT
once,TRBJ1-2,TRBV5-6,NA,CASSLANAGAPLGYTF,TGTGCCAGCAGCTTGGCCAATGCCGGGGCCCCACTAGGCTACACCTTC
NA,TRBJ1-4,TRBV5-1,TRBD1,CASSSGTANEKLFF,TGCGCCAGCAGTTCCGGGACAGCTAATGAAAAACTGTTTTTT
NA,TRBJ1-1,TRBV5-1,NA,CASSRRGVANTEAFF,TGCGCCAGCAGTCGACGGGGGGTTGCGAACACTGAAGCTTTCTTT
NA,TRBJ2-5,TRBV29-1,TRBD2,CSGGLAGGQETQYF,TGCAGCGGCGGACTAGCGGGGGGGCAAGAGACCCAGTACTTC